This is a list of T cell receptor beta chains from one sample in a study of OX40 agonist ivuxolimab in advanced cancers. Using immunoSEQ multiplex PCR, the repertoire was profiled, and TCRdb retains in-frame clones only, with some absent. The sample consists of some 67,000 clones, approximately 90% of them appearing once. This material consisted of CD4+ or CD8+ T cells sorted from blood, taken in a trial of the OX40 agonist ivuxolimab. Receptor source: an adult with an advanced solid tumor such as melanoma, head and neck, liver or kidney cancer. The CDR3 runs from the conserved cysteine through the conserved F or W. D genes are given only for firm matches. Only part of the rows carry a size: once, few, many, or a class if the clone is expanded.

D	size	length	J	V	CDR3	DNA
NA	NA	13	TRBJ2-7	TRBV12-5	CASGLGPSPEQYF	TGTGCTAGTGGTTTGGGGCCGTCACCAGAGCAGTACTTC
NA	NA	14	TRBJ1-1	TRBV6-1	CASRRVGSNTEAFF	TGTGCCAGCAGACGGGTAGGGAGTAACACTGAAGCTTTCTTT
TRBD2	once	18	TRBJ2-1	TRBV10-3	CAISEVVAGPQSYNEQFF	TGTGCCATCAGTGAGGTAGTAGCGGGGCCTCAATCCTACAATGAGCAGTTCTTC
NA	NA	14	TRBJ1-5	TRBV7-9	CASSLGGAAQPQHF	TGTGCCAGCAGCTTGGGAGGGGCGGCTCAGCCCCAGCATTTT
NA	NA	15	TRBJ2-1	TRBV5-8	CASSLLEGRHNEQFF	TGTGCCAGCAGCCTCCTAGAGGGGCGCCACAATGAGCAGTTCTTC
TRBD1	few	15	TRBJ1-1	TRBV19	CASTAKAGGFTEAFF	TGTGCCAGTACAGCAAAGGCAGGGGGCTTCACTGAAGCTTTCTTT
NA	NA	11	TRBJ1-2	TRBV20-1	CSASNGVGYTF	TGCAGTGCTAGTAACGGTGTTGGCTACACCTTC
NA	NA	16	TRBJ2-2	TRBV5-5	CASRLGDGPNTGELFF	TGTGCCAGCAGATTGGGGGACGGACCAAACACCGGGGAGCTGTTTTTT
NA	few	13	TRBJ1-1	TRBV7-3	CASSKARGTEAFF	TGTGCCAGCAGCAAAGCCCGGGGAACTGAAGCTTTCTTT
NA	NA	14	TRBJ2-5	TRBV7-8	CASSLEQGQETQYF	TGTGCCAGCAGCTTAGAACAGGGACAAGAGACCCAGTACTTC
NA	NA	13	TRBJ1-6	TRBV6-4	CASSVTEGSPLHF	TGTGCCAGCAGTGTGACAGAAGGTTCACCCCTCCACTTT
TRBD1	NA	15	TRBJ2-1	TRBV6-6	CASSPRQGAYNEQFF	TGTGCCAGCAGTCCCCGACAGGGGGCCTACAATGAGCAGTTCTTC
NA	NA	12	TRBJ2-7	TRBV29-1	CSVQTQRDEQYF	TGCAGCGTCCAAACGCAGAGGGACGAGCAGTACTTC
TRBD1	NA	14	TRBJ1-3	TRBV11-3	CASSPRDSGNTIYF	TGTGCCAGCAGCCCCCGGGACAGCGGAAACACCATATATTTT
TRBD1	NA	14	TRBJ1-2	TRBV7-8	CASGQGFFYGGYTF	TGTGCCAGCGGACAGGGTTTCTTCTATGGTGGCTACACCTTC
NA	few	15	TRBJ1-5	TRBV9	CASSRGTGSNQPQHF	TGTGCCAGCAGCAGAGGGACGGGTAGCAATCAGCCCCAGCATTTT
NA	NA	15	TRBJ1-1	TRBV7-2	CASSLFAGGTTEAFF	TGTGCCAGCAGCTTATTCGCGGGGGGGACCACTGAAGCTTTCTTT
NA	once	13	TRBJ2-7	TRBV19	CASSQGQPYEQYF	TGTGCCAGTAGTCAAGGACAACCCTACGAGCAGTACTTC
NA	few	13	TRBJ2-1	TRBV18	CASSPELNNEQFF	TGTGCCAGCTCACCGGAGCTGAACAATGAGCAGTTCTTC
TRBD2	NA	14	TRBJ2-7	TRBV28	CASSLGGGRYEQYF	TGTGCCAGCAGTTTAGGCGGGGGGAGGTACGAGCAGTACTTC
TRBD1	NA	16	TRBJ2-7	TRBV5-1	CASSPAPQGARGEQYF	TGCGCCAGCAGCCCGGCCCCACAGGGGGCGCGTGGCGAGCAGTACTTC
TRBD1	NA	17	TRBJ1-4	TRBV30	CAWAGGRDRAHNEKLFF	TGTGCCTGGGCGGGGGGTAGGGACAGGGCTCATAATGAAAAACTGTTTTTT
TRBD2	NA	15	TRBJ2-3	TRBV6-4	CASSKTSGYTDTQYF	TGTGCCAGCAGTAAGACTAGCGGGTACACAGATACGCAGTATTTT
TRBD1	NA	15	TRBJ1-2	TRBV10-3	CAISEPPGTGVGYTF	TGTGCCATCAGTGAACCCCCCGGGACAGGGGTAGGCTACACCTTC
NA	NA	13	TRBJ2-5	TRBV9	CASSNSWAETQYF	TGTGCCAGCAGCAACAGTTGGGCGGAGACCCAGTACTTC
TRBD2	few	15	TRBJ2-1	TRBV2	CASSAASGGPLEQFF	TGTGCCAGCAGTGCGGCTAGCGGGGGCCCTCTGGAGCAGTTCTTC
NA	NA	14	TRBJ2-5	TRBV11-3	CASSPTGLSETQYF	TGTGCCAGCAGCCCGACCGGACTCTCGGAGACCCAGTACTTC
NA	NA	13	TRBJ1-3	TRBV6-1	CASTQNPGNTIYF	TGTGCCAGCACCCAGAATCCTGGAAACACCATATATTTT
NA	NA	14	TRBJ2-1	TRBV28	CASSLLGTYNEQFF	TGTGCCAGCAGTTTGTTAGGCACTTACAATGAGCAGTTCTTC
NA	NA	11	TRBJ2-7	TRBV11-2	CASSSFYEQYF	TGTGCCAGCAGCTCGTTCTACGAGCAGTACTTC
NA	NA	13	TRBJ1-2	TRBV10-2	CASSGQELYGYTF	TGCGCCAGCAGTGGACAGGAGCTTTATGGCTACACCTTC
TRBD2	once	16	TRBJ2-3	TRBV4-2	CASSRTSGGPTDTQYF	TGTGCCAGCAGCCGAACTAGCGGGGGGCCCACAGATACGCAGTATTTT
NA	NA	14	TRBJ1-2	TRBV2	CASSDQPTVYGYTF	TGTGCCAGCAGTGATCAGCCAACCGTCTATGGCTACACCTTC
NA	NA	14	TRBJ1-1	TRBV11-2	CASSPGLKGTEAFF	TGTGCCAGCAGCCCCGGACTGAAAGGGACTGAAGCTTTCTTT
TRBD1	NA	15	TRBJ1-1	TRBV6-5	CASRPGQGFSTEAFF	TGTGCCAGCAGGCCGGGACAGGGTTTCAGCACTGAAGCTTTCTTT
NA	NA	13	TRBJ1-2	TRBV19	CASSRQNLYGYTF	TGTGCCAGTAGTCGACAGAACCTCTATGGCTACACCTTC
NA	NA	15	TRBJ1-6	TRBV28	CASSGGSSYNSPLHF	TGTGCCAGCAGCGGGGGTAGCTCCTATAATTCACCCCTCCACTTT
NA	NA	14	TRBJ1-2	TRBV27	CASSLRGGYRGYTF	TGTGCCAGCAGTTTACGGGGTGGTTATCGGGGCTACACCTTC